This passage covers 12 T cell receptor beta chains from one sample sequenced in a study of blood T cell repertoires in COVID-19. The repertoire was sequenced with immunoSEQ multiplex PCR; TCRdb's copy has only in-frame clones and lacks some. Among under 300,000 clones listed, around 85% were seen once. Sequences were obtained from peripheral blood. All receptors derive from a human donor with COVID-19, enrolled during active disease. The donor label of this sample is uncertain.

V usage is TRBV9 and J usage is TRBJ2-2; D remains unclear. Per the germline V gene, CDR1 is SGDLS and CDR2 is YYNGEE. V was shortened by 9 bases and J by 1 base, with 7 bases between the two germline ends. The CDR3 sequence is 12 residues long. CDR3 loop: CATGRNTGELFF. The CDR3 nucleotides are TGTGCCACAGGTCGGAACACCGGGGAGCTGTTTTTT.

The chain couples TRBV9 to TRBJ2-3, with D possibly being TRBD2 (5 bases). The CDR3 runs 15 residues. V shed 4 bases and J shed 2 bases, with 14 bases lying between them. The germline CDR1 and CDR2 sequences are SGDLS and YYNGEE. The CDR3 protein is CASSSEGITTDTQYF. CDR3 nucleotides: TGTGCCAGCAGCTCCGAGGGCATAACCACAGATACGCAGTATTTT.

The rearrangement links TRBV6-1 to TRBJ1-5; a weak D match, TRBD1 (5 bases). CDR3 length equals 16 residues. From germline, CDR1 is MNHNS and CDR2 SASEGT. Trimming cost V 1 base and J 3 bases, with 13 bases left between them. Here the CDR3 reads CASSEDRGFNNQPQHF. The DNA for the CDR3 is TGTGCCAGCAGTGAAGATCGGGGGTTTAACAATCAGCCCCAGCATTTT.

This chain uses TRBV29-1 with TRBJ2-5; maybe TRBD2 (5 bases). The germline V gene encodes CDR1 SQVTM and CDR2 ANQGSEA. The CDR3 has 13 amino acids. Deletions cut 7 bases from V and 5 bases from J, with 17 bases between. CDR3: CSAIGQPGETQYF. The CDR3 nucleotides are TGCAGCGCCATTGGCCAGCCGGGGGAGACCCAGTACTTC. The full variable domain, completed using reference TRBV29-1 and TRBJ2-5, is SAVISQKPSRDICQRGTSLTIQCQVDSQVTMMFWYRQQPGQSLTLIATANQGSEATYESGFVIDKFPISRPNLTFSTLTVSNMSPEDSSIYLCSAIGQPGETQYFGPGTRLLVL.

The chain uses TRBV19 and TRBJ1-5, with 10 bases that match TRBD1. Trimming cost V 6 bases and J 3 bases; bases outside gene matches: 5. The germline CDR1 and CDR2 sequences are LNHDA and SQIVND (reference sequence). The CDR3 has 15 amino acids. The CDR3 region has the DNA TGTGCCAGTAGCGGGACAGGGGTGGCCAATCAGCCCCAGCATTTT. Translating gives CASSGTGVANQPQHF.

This clone has just a few counts. This chain links TRBV6-1 with TRBJ2-7, with D perhaps TRBD1 (5 bases). Germline loops: CDR1 MNHNS, CDR2 SASEGT. The CDR3 covers 16 residues. V lost 2 bases, J lost 3 bases, and 17 bases lay in between. Here the CDR3 reads CASSEFDSLPNYEQYF. The CDR3 DNA reads as TGTGCCAGCAGTGAATTCGACAGCTTACCCAACTACGAGCAGTACTTC.

This clone was detected only a few times. The chain uses TRBV5-1 and TRBJ2-1; no definite D call. Per the germline V gene, CDR1 is SGHRS and CDR2 is YFSETQ. Trimming shortened V by 4 bases and J by 9 bases, and 11 bases separated the two germline ends. The CDR3 sequence is 12 residues long. CDR3 nucleotides: TGCGCCAGCAGCCTAGATTTGGGTGAGCAGTTCTTC. Its protein is CASSLDLGEQFF.

This clone appeared a few times. V is TRBV27 and J is TRBJ2-5; D call uncertain. CDR3 length: 12 amino acids. The ends were cut back, 8 bases at V and 5 bases at J, with 12 bases in the middle. Germline assignment: CDR1 MNHEY and CDR2 SMNVEV (reference sequence). CDR3 sequence reads: CASSPVGETQYF. CDR3 coding DNA: TGTGCCAGCTCGCCCGTCGGGGAGACCCAGTACTTC.

V is TRBV19 and J is TRBJ1-6; TRBD1 matches at 8 bases. Germline CDR1 LNHDA, CDR2 SQIVND (reference sequence). The V segment lost 4 bases and the J segment 6 bases; nucleotides outside the gene matches: 8. This CDR3 is 16 amino acids long. The CDR3 loop reads CASSTTRTGSNSPLHF. The CDR3, as DNA: TGTGCCAGTAGTACCACTCGGACAGGGAGTAATTCACCCCTCCACTTT.

V gene TRBV7-9 combines with J gene TRBJ1-1; 7 bases fit TRBD1. Unmatched junction bases numbered 10, after V lost 6 bases and J lost 3 bases. The V gene's germline CDR1 is SEHNR and CDR2 FQNEAQ (reference sequence). This CDR3 spans 15 amino acids. The CDR3 bases are TGTGCCAGCAGGGACCCAGGGGGTCGGCACACTGAAGCTTTCTTT. Protein: CASRDPGGRHTEAFF.

Written as DNA, the CDR3 is TGTGCCAGCAGAGTGGAGCGGGACCGGGACGAGCAGTACTTC. Its translation is CASRVERDRDEQYF. V and J are TRBV6-7 and TRBJ2-7; 7 bases are a match to TRBD2. TRBV6-7 has ORF status, its function being uncertain. The CDR3 is 14 residues long. V lost 6 bases to trimming and J lost 5 bases; unmatched junction nucleotides: 10.

This clone appeared a few times. The chain joins TRBV5-1 to TRBJ1-2; D perhaps matches TRBD1 (5 bases). The germline V gene has CDR1 SGHRS and CDR2 YFSETQ. This CDR3 is 13 amino acids long. V lost 3 bases and J lost 3, with 9 bases in between. Here the CDR3 reads CASSSSGYYGYTF. CDR3 coding DNA: TGCGCCAGCAGCTCCTCAGGGTACTATGGCTACACCTTC.